This TCR beta chain was captured by sequencing in a study of blood T cell repertoires in COVID-19. Produced via immunoSEQ multiplex PCR; TCRdb's table is partial and in-frame only. Of approximately 250,000 clones listed, over 75% were seen once; the top ten hold less than 6.5%. The Seattle patients joined while their infection was active and were tracked longitudinally afterward. This clone appeared a single time. V dropped 5 bases and J dropped 9; count of bases not matched to a gene: 8. The CDR3 is made up of 12 amino acids. Germline V gene sequence: CDR1 SQVTM, CDR2 ANQGSEA. Sequenced material: peripheral blood. The chain couples TRBV29-1 to TRBJ2-7; 9 nucleotides line up with TRBD1. The TCR comes from a man aged 50 to 59 with COVID-19, enrolled during active disease. The DNA for the CDR3 is TGCAGCGTTAGACAGGGGGGAGTGGGGCAGTACTTC. This codes for CSVRQGGVGQYF.